In its sample, the clone carrying this T cell receptor beta chain is medium-sized. Its antigen is unidentified. It was at 37°C and for under 7 days that the mixed lymphocyte reaction cells were cocultured. CDR1 is SGDLS, CDR2 YYNGEE, per germline. This CDR3 contains 15 residues. Trimming took off 3 bases at V and 0 bases at J, with 9 bases between the two ends. This specimen belongs to a study of siplizumab effects on memory and regulatory T cells. TCRdb's table, derived via immunoSEQ multiplex PCR, lists solely in-frame clones and lacks some. Among about 10,000 clones listed, roughly 46% were seen once.

Input material: CFSE-low (dividing) CD4+ T cells sorted from an allogeneic mixed lymphocyte reaction. The J gene is TRBJ2-2, the V gene TRBV9; D may be TRBD2 (6 bases). The clonotype originates from a human donor in good health; the cells came from an allogeneic mixed lymphocyte reaction. CDR3 amino acids: CASSAGGTNTGELFF. The DNA for the CDR3 is TGTGCCAGCAGCGCCGGGGGAACGAACACCGGGGAGCTGTTTTTT.